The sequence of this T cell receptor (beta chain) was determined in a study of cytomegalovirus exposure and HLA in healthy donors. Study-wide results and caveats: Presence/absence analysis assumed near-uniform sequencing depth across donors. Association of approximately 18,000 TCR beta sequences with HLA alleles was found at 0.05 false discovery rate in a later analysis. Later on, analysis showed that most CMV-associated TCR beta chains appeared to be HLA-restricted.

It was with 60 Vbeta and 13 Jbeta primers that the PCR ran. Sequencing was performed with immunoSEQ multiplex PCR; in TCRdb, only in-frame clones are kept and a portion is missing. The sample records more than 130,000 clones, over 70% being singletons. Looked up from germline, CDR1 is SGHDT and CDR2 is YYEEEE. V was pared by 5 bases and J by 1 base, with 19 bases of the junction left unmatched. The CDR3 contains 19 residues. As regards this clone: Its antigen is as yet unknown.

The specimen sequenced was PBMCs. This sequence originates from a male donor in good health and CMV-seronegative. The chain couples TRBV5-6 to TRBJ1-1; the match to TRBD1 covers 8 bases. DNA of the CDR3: TGTGCCAGCAGTTCCCAACTTAGCTCGGGACAGGTGGGGAACACTGAAGCTTTCTTT. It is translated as CASSSQLSSGQVGNTEAFF.